These T cell receptor beta chains were read from a single sample in a study of T cell responses to AZD1222 COVID-19 vaccine. Only in-frame clones appear in the TCRdb table, and some are missing; sequencing was by immunoSEQ multiplex PCR. The data contain roughly 150,000 clones, 70% to 90% of them singletons. The sample here was peripheral blood, taken on day 0 of AZD1222 vaccination. These receptors all come from an adult in good health. Each CDR3 is given with its conserved first and last residue.

v_gene: TRBV13; j_gene: TRBJ1-1; CDR3aa: CASSLGGSPEAFF
v_gene: TRBV3-1/TRBV3-2; j_gene: TRBJ1-5; CDR3aa: CASSQKADMKPQHF
v_gene: TRBV2; j_gene: TRBJ2-3; CDR3aa: CASSPTQTVDTQYF
v_gene: TRBV7-9; j_gene: TRBJ2-5; CDR3aa: CASSWVGQSFQETQYF
v_gene: TRBV20-1; j_gene: TRBJ2-1; CDR3aa: CSASGLGVEQFF
v_gene: TRBV7-2; j_gene: TRBJ2-7; CDR3aa: CASSSGTSGLGEQYF
v_gene: TRBV5-1; j_gene: TRBJ2-7; CDR3aa: CASSLAVDNLREQYF
v_gene: TRBV30; j_gene: TRBJ2-7; CDR3aa: CAWSNPGSSGEQYF
v_gene: TRBV5-1; j_gene: TRBJ1-6; CDR3aa: CASSPLLNSPLHF
v_gene: TRBV7-7; j_gene: TRBJ2-1; CDR3aa: CASSYDRNSYNEQFF
v_gene: TRBV4-1; j_gene: TRBJ1-2; CDR3aa: CASSQGPASNYGYTF
v_gene: TRBV6-6; j_gene: TRBJ1-3; CDR3aa: CASSTGTVGNTIYF
v_gene: TRBV10-2; j_gene: TRBJ2-1; CDR3aa: CASGLSGSPNEQFF
v_gene: TRBV10-3; j_gene: TRBJ2-7; CDR3aa: CAISEPLGVYEQYF
v_gene: TRBV27; j_gene: TRBJ1-5; CDR3aa: CASRVGNQPQHF
v_gene: TRBV21-1; j_gene: TRBJ1-5; CDR3aa: CASRGTGGDQPQHF
v_gene: TRBV11-2; j_gene: TRBJ1-2; CDR3aa: CASSGLYYGYTF
v_gene: TRBV9; j_gene: TRBJ1-6; CDR3aa: CASSGGQGGPSPLHF
v_gene: TRBV3-1/TRBV3-2; j_gene: TRBJ1-5; CDR3aa: CCWDATPLQPQHF
v_gene: TRBV3-1/TRBV3-2; j_gene: TRBJ1-5; CDR3aa: CASSLTGSEPQHF
v_gene: TRBV6-5; j_gene: TRBJ2-7; CDR3aa: CASTPGGSGRYEQYF
v_gene: TRBV21-1; j_gene: TRBJ2-7; CDR3aa: CASSNATGPVQWEYF
v_gene: TRBV5-1; j_gene: TRBJ2-3; CDR3aa: CASSPDLPGSDTQYF
v_gene: TRBV6-4; j_gene: TRBJ1-5; CDR3aa: CASSDSAGVQPQHF
v_gene: TRBV7-9; j_gene: TRBJ2-2; CDR3aa: CASSGRVPNTGELFF
v_gene: TRBV7-2; j_gene: TRBJ2-2; CDR3aa: CASSRWGTANTGELFF
v_gene: TRBV11-3; j_gene: TRBJ1-3; CDR3aa: CASSQGTAGNTIYF
v_gene: TRBV10-2; j_gene: TRBJ1-1; CDR3aa: CASREGVFTEAFF
v_gene: TRBV29-1; j_gene: TRBJ1-1; CDR3aa: CSVTGRPPFNTEAFF
v_gene: TRBV5-8; j_gene: TRBJ2-1; CDR3aa: CASTGWSYNEQFF
v_gene: TRBV3-1/TRBV3-2; j_gene: TRBJ2-2; CDR3aa: CASSLRTGTGELFF
v_gene: TRBV27; j_gene: TRBJ2-1; CDR3aa: CASRRIYNEQFF
v_gene: TRBV10-3; j_gene: TRBJ2-3; CDR3aa: CAISTPSGSTDTQYF
v_gene: TRBV12-3/TRBV12-4; j_gene: TRBJ2-7; CDR3aa: CASSPLQGNEQYF
v_gene: TRBV2; j_gene: TRBJ2-6; CDR3aa: CASSGEGSPLSGANVLTF
v_gene: TRBV19; j_gene: TRBJ1-2; CDR3aa: CASSSSWAYGYTF
v_gene: TRBV5-6; j_gene: TRBJ2-2; CDR3aa: CASRPGTANTGELFF
v_gene: TRBV20-1; j_gene: TRBJ2-7; CDR3aa: CSARVYYEQYF
v_gene: TRBV4-2; j_gene: TRBJ2-1; CDR3aa: CASSQEGTRQFDEQFF
v_gene: TRBV27; j_gene: TRBJ1-2; CDR3aa: CASKSGQALYGYTF
v_gene: TRBV10-3; j_gene: TRBJ1-4; CDR3aa: CAISEVLEGNEKLFF
v_gene: TRBV7-9; j_gene: TRBJ2-2; CDR3aa: CASWTRGSTTGELFF
v_gene: TRBV6-5; j_gene: TRBJ2-4; CDR3aa: CASRQVGSKNIQYF
v_gene: TRBV4-2; j_gene: TRBJ2-2; CDR3aa: CASSQPDSFGELFF
v_gene: TRBV5-6; j_gene: TRBJ1-1; CDR3aa: CASSLGMGQEAFF
v_gene: TRBV30; j_gene: TRBJ1-2; CDR3aa: CAWSKGRDREANYGYTF
v_gene: TRBV28; j_gene: TRBJ2-7; CDR3aa: CASSFQGTARAYEQYF
v_gene: TRBV12-3/TRBV12-4; j_gene: TRBJ2-1; CDR3aa: CASSLGALGEQFF
v_gene: TRBV5-6; j_gene: TRBJ1-3; CDR3aa: CASSVRAATGTGNTIYF
v_gene: TRBV9; j_gene: TRBJ2-5; CDR3aa: CASSPTPAGETQYF
v_gene: TRBV5-1; j_gene: TRBJ1-2; CDR3aa: CASSLEGRGNGGYTF
v_gene: TRBV2; j_gene: TRBJ2-3; CDR3aa: CASSERGPRGLQGDTQYF
v_gene: TRBV6-5; j_gene: TRBJ1-1; CDR3aa: CASGKRVNTEAFF
v_gene: TRBV19; j_gene: TRBJ1-1; CDR3aa: CASILGRRNTEAFF
v_gene: TRBV28; j_gene: TRBJ2-1; CDR3aa: CASSSKSGRVLYNEQFF
v_gene: TRBV28; j_gene: TRBJ2-7; CDR3aa: CASSNVGASYEQYF
v_gene: TRBV7-9; j_gene: TRBJ2-3; CDR3aa: CASSPPGEATGVDTQYF
v_gene: TRBV5-8; j_gene: TRBJ1-2; CDR3aa: CASSSTVDGYTF
v_gene: TRBV14; j_gene: TRBJ1-4; CDR3aa: CASSHLRQGGGRNEKLFF
v_gene: TRBV5-4; j_gene: TRBJ2-6; CDR3aa: CASRDGTGGFGANVLTF